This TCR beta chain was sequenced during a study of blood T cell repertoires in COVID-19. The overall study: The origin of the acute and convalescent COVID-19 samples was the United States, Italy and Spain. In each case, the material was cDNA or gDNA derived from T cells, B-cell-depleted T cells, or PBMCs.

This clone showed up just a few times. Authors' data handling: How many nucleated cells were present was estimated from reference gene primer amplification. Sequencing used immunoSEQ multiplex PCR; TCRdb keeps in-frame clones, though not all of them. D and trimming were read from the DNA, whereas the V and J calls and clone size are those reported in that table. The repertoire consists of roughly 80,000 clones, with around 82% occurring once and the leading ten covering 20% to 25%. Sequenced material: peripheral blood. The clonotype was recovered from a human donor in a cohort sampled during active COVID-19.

The CDR3 sequence: CASSLARASSNEQFF. The CDR3 DNA sequence: TGTGCCAGCAGCTTAGCGCGGGCTAGCAGCAATGAGCAGTTCTTC. The chain combines TRBV7-9 with TRBJ2-1, with D perhaps TRBD2 (5 bases). Trimming cost V 0 bases and J 6 bases, with 12 bases left between them. CDR3 length: 15 amino acids. Germline lookup yields CDR1 SEHNR and CDR2 FQNEAQ (reference sequence). The complete variable domain, with remaining parts taken from reference TRBV7-9 and TRBJ2-1, reads DTGVSQNPRHKITKRGQNVTFRCDPISEHNRLYWYRQTLGQGPEFLTYFQNEAQLEKSRLLSDRFSAERPKGSFSTLEIQRTEQGDSAMYLCASSLARASSNEQFFGPGTRLTVL.